Shown below are 10 T cell receptor beta chains from a single sample sequenced in a study of CD8+CD57+ T cells in acquired aplastic anemia. Researchers used genomic DNA as the template to profile TCR beta VDJ and CDR3. TCRdb reprocessed the reads via MiXCR and lists one record per CDR3 protein. The sample lists some 170,000 distinct CDR3 sequences; roughly 48% were seen once. For sequencing, patients were chosen who had shown expansion of CD8+CD57+ cells by flow cytometry. The sample taken for sequencing was sorted CD4+, CD8+, or CD8+CD57+ T cells (not recorded which) from PBMCs. Source of these receptors: a human donor with aplastic anemia.

In this sample, this clonotype turned up many times. The J gene is TRBJ1-3, the V gene TRBV19; D call uncertain. CDR1 is LNHDA, CDR2 SQIVND, per germline (reference sequence). This CDR3 region has 14 residues. The ends were cut back, 7 bases at V and 8 bases at J, with 18 bases in the middle. Here the CDR3 reads CASTNDGRADTIYF. CDR3 DNA: TGTGCCAGTACCAATGACGGACGCGCGGACACCATATATTTT.

V is TRBV7-6 and J is TRBJ2-3; TRBD2 is a possible D gene (6 bases). V lost 5 bases, J lost 10 bases, and 10 bases lay in between. The germline CDR1 and CDR2 sequences are SGHVS and FNYEAQ. This CDR3 is 11 amino acids long. CDR3 sequence: CASSGGTAQYF. CDR3 coding DNA: TGTGCCAGCAGCGGAGGGACGGCGCAGTATTTT.

This clonotype appeared a single time. V and J are TRBV9 and TRBJ2-2; possibly TRBD2 for D (5 bases). V was trimmed by 4 bases and J by 3 bases, leaving 13 bases between them. The germline gives CDR1 SGDLS, CDR2 YYNGEE. The CDR3 is made up of 15 amino acids. This CDR3 is CASSYSVTDTGELFF. The CDR3, as DNA: TGTGCCAGCAGCTATAGCGTAACGGACACCGGGGAGCTGTTTTTT.

The chain joins TRBV7-4 to TRBJ2-7; no clear D gene. The V gene lost 6 bases and the J gene lost 2 bases, with 8 bases spanning the gap. CDR3 length equals 12 residues. Germline CDR1 SGHVT, CDR2 SQSDAQ. CDR3 protein: CASSGRTYEQYF. DNA of the CDR3: TGTGCCAGCAGTGGTCGAACCTACGAGCAGTACTTC.

This clonotype has at least ten counts. This CDR3 is CASSEWGVGQPQHF. In nucleotides, the CDR3 is TGTGCCAGCAGTGAATGGGGAGTTGGTCAGCCCCAGCATTTT. The chain recombines TRBV25-1 with TRBJ1-5; D gene uncertain. The CDR3 totals 14 residues. V lost 1 base and J 6 bases, leaving 10 bases between the germline ends. CDR1 is MGHDK and CDR2 is SYGVNS in the germline V gene.

This clonotype was seen repeatedly, ten times or more. This chain joins TRBV6-2 or TRBV6-3 and TRBJ1-5, with 8 nucleotides matching TRBD1. This CDR3 contains 13 residues. Per germline, CDR1 MNHEY and CDR2 SVGEGT. V was pared by 2 bases and J by 13 bases, with 7 bases of the junction left unmatched. CDR3 sequence (DNA): TGTGCCAGCAGTTACCAGAGAGACAGGGGACAGCATTTT. Amino acids: CASSYQRDRGQHF.

The chain employs TRBV11-1 and TRBJ1-2, with 11 bases aligning to TRBD1. The germline CDR1 and CDR2 sequences are SGHAT and FQDESV (reference sequence). The ends lost 3 bases at V and 7 bases at J; junction bases unmatched: 13. This CDR3 has 17 residues. CDR3 sequence reads: CASSLVPGTGGERGYTF. As DNA, the CDR3 is TGTGCCAGCAGCTTGGTCCCCGGGACAGGGGGAGAGCGTGGCTACACCTTC.

The chain has TRBV9 and TRBJ2-7; TRBD1 is a possible D gene (5 bases). The CDR3 extends over 15 amino acids. Deletions cut 0 bases from V and 5 bases from J, with 15 bases between. The germline CDR1 and CDR2 sequences are SGDLS and YYNGEE. The CDR3 DNA follows: TGTGCCAGCAGCGTAGCGTCCAGGGAACGCGACGAGCAGTACTTC. It is translated as CASSVASRERDEQYF.

In this sample, this clonotype turned up a few times. This sequence joins TRBV2 and TRBJ2-5; unclear D gene. CDR3 length equals 14 residues. CDR1 SNHLY and CDR2 FYNNEI come from the germline V gene. V gave up 6 bases and J gave up 3 bases, with 14 bases separating them. The CDR3 DNA is TGTGCCAGCAGAGCTCCGTGGGAAAAAGAGACCCAGTACTTC. Encoded protein: CASRAPWEKETQYF.

This clonotype has ten or more counts. The chain couples TRBV7-2 to TRBJ2-1; 7 bases match TRBD2. CDR1 is SGHTA and CDR2 is FQGNSA in the germline V gene. This CDR3 has 16 residues. J was trimmed by 9 bases and V by 1 base; bases with no gene match: 12. This CDR3 is CASSLVPGLGGGEQFF. CDR3 sequence (DNA): TGTGCCAGCAGCTTAGTGCCAGGGTTGGGGGGGGGTGAGCAGTTCTTC.